The 2 T cell receptor beta chains below were found in one sample sequenced in a study of blood T cell repertoires in COVID-19. TCRdb's copy holds only in-frame clones and misses some; the assay was immunoSEQ multiplex PCR. The profile shows 150,000 to 200,000 clones, around nine tenths of them singletons. The sequenced sample consisted of peripheral blood. These receptors were obtained from a man aged 35-49 years with acute or convalescent COVID-19.

This clone has a single count. The chain is built from TRBV6-1 and TRBJ1-2; tentatively, D is TRBD1 (6 bases). Germline loops: CDR1 MNHNS, CDR2 SASEGT. The CDR3 is 17 amino acids. Trimming cost V 1 base and J 8 bases, with 23 bases left between them. The CDR3 loop reads CASSEGGGRRLLRGYTF. The CDR3 DNA sequence: TGTGCCAGCAGTGAAGGGGGGGGCCGAAGACTATTGAGGGGCTACACCTTC.

This clone was observed a handful of times. The chain uses TRBV7-8 and TRBJ2-7; 8 bases are shared with TRBD2. The CDR3 sequence is 14 residues long. Germline V lookup: CDR1 SGHVS, CDR2 FQNEAQ. V lost 5 bases, J lost 2 bases, and 5 bases stayed unmatched. The CDR3: CASSAPGLAYEQYF. In DNA, the CDR3 is TGTGCCAGCAGCGCCCCGGGACTAGCCTACGAGCAGTACTTC.